These 4 T cell receptor beta chains share one sample of origin, sequenced in a study of memory CD4+ T cells and cytomegalovirus serostatus (dated 2019 in TCRdb). The method behind the library was the immunoSEQ multiplex PCR assay. TCRdb provides this immuneACCESS table in a form limited to in-frame rearrangements. Some clones are lacking; in checked studies, under half of them reflect an unresolved V gene, and why the rest are absent is not known. The table for this sample lists over 40,000 clones; about four fifths of them were counted only once. 0.65% to 0.85% of the sample is in the top ten clones. Single viable CD3+CD4+CD8-CD45RO+ cells were sorted as memory CD4+ T cells on a FACSAria II. Input material: memory CD4+ T cells from blood. Receptors were obtained from an adult in good health and CMV-seronegative.

The gene calls are TRBV11-3 and TRBJ2-7, with D unresolved. Trimming pared 4 bases from V and 4 bases from J, leaving 11 bases between. CDR1 SGHNT and CDR2 YENEEA come from the germline V gene. This CDR3 has 13 amino acids. CDR3 sequence (DNA): TGTGCCAGCAGCTCAAGGACCGGGTACGAGCAGTACTTC. It specifies CASSSRTGYEQYF.

The chain combines TRBV5-1 with TRBJ1-4, with D unclear. The CDR3 contains 15 residues. V lost 2 bases and J 5 bases, leaving 13 bases between the germline ends. The germline CDR1 and CDR2 sequences are SGHRS and YFSETQ. The CDR3 loop reads CASSFEGWENEKLFF. DNA of the CDR3: TGCGCCAGCAGCTTTGAGGGTTGGGAGAATGAAAAACTGTTTTTT.

This rearrangement joins TRBV4-2 to TRBJ2-5; TRBD1 might be the D (5 bases). The CDR3 spans 15 residues. Germline lookup yields CDR1 LGHNA and CDR2 YNFKEQ. Trimming took 3 bases from V and 4 from J, leaving 15 bases between them. The CDR3 nucleotides read TGTGCCAGCAGCCAGAAACAGGACACGGCAGAGACCCAGTACTTC. Translation: CASSQKQDTAETQYF.

The chain links TRBV6-6 to TRBJ2-3, with TRBD2 identical over 11 bases. Trimming took 5 bases from V and 7 from J; bases not matched to a gene: 8. Germline CDR1 MNHNY, CDR2 SVGAGI (reference sequence). The CDR3 length is 15 residues. CDR3 protein: CASSETSGVSHTQYF. The DNA of the CDR3 is TGTGCCAGCAGTGAGACTAGCGGGGTCTCGCATACGCAGTATTTT.